This T cell receptor (beta chain) was recorded in a study of blood T cell repertoires in COVID-19. Across the whole study: Sources were T cells, B-cell-depleted T cells, or PBMCs; the material itself was cDNA or gDNA.

The data were produced by immunoSEQ multiplex PCR, yet TCRdb's version contains in-frame clones alone and is incomplete. This sample has about 170,000 clones; approximately 90% occur once, and the top ten carry approximately 5%. The sequenced sample consisted of peripheral blood. The TCR comes from a young man with COVID-19, enrolled during active disease.

DNA of the CDR3: TGCGCCAGCGGAATTGGGGCACAGGCCGGGGGCTATGGCTACACCTTC. Encoded protein: CASGIGAQAGGYGYTF. This sequence joins TRBV10-1 and TRBJ1-2, with TRBD1 as a possible D gene (5 bases). Trimming pared 8 bases from V and 4 bases from J, leaving 23 bases between. Germline V gene sequence: CDR1 WNHNN, CDR2 SYGVQD (reference sequence). The CDR3 length is 16 residues.